A single sample gave rise to the 22 T cell receptor beta chains below, sequenced in a study of T-cell memory formation after mild COVID-19. Using its own MiXCR run on the 5' RACE reads, TCRdb lists one record per CDR3 protein. The sample holds approximately 580,000 distinct CDR3 sequences, about a fifth seen once. The sequencing sample was made of PBMCs or a T cell subset sorted from them (not recorded which). Every receptor here comes from an adult woman who had mild COVID-19 (a few samples of this study predate the infection). Cell type and time point are not known.

This clonotype was seen a few times. CDR3 bases: TGCAGCGTTGCCCTACCTGGACAGGGTAACAATCAGCCCCAGCATTTT. As protein: CSVALPGQGNNQPQHF. This chain joins TRBV29-1 and TRBJ1-5; 8 positions match TRBD1. The V gene's germline CDR1 is SQVTM and CDR2 ANQGSEA. The ends lost 4 bases at V and 3 bases at J; junction bases unmatched: 11. CDR3 size: 16 residues. The full variable domain, rest sourced from reference TRBV29-1 and TRBJ1-5, is SAVISQKPSRDICQRGTSLTIQCQVDSQVTMMFWYRQQPGQSLTLIATANQGSEATYESGFVIDKFPISRPNLTFSTLTVSNMSPEDSSIYLCSVALPGQGNNQPQHFGDGTRLSIL.

This clonotype occurred many times. The chain couples TRBV6-5 to TRBJ1-1, with TRBD1 as a possible D gene (6 bases). In germline, CDR1 is MNHEY, CDR2 SVGAGI. V shed 4 bases and J shed 4 bases, with 10 bases lying between them. The CDR3 has 13 amino acids. CDR3 nucleotide sequence: TGTGCCAGCAGTTTAAGGGGGGGCACTGAAGCTTTCTTT. It encodes CASSLRGGTEAFF.

The chain carries TRBV29-1 and TRBJ1-1; the D gene is possibly TRBD1 (6 bases). CDR1 is SQVTM, CDR2 ANQGSEA, per germline. The CDR3 loop spans 13 amino acids. V lost 4 bases to trimming and J lost 1 base, with 10 bases between them. CDR3 DNA: TGCAGCGTTGTGGGGGGCGAGAACACTGAAGCTTTCTTT. Translation: CSVVGGENTEAFF. Based on the CDR3 plus reference TRBV29-1 and TRBJ1-1, the full variable domain is SAVISQKPSRDICQRGTSLTIQCQVDSQVTMMFWYRQQPGQSLTLIATANQGSEATYESGFVIDKFPISRPNLTFSTLTVSNMSPEDSSIYLCSVVGGENTEAFFGQGTRLTVV.

This clonotype was recorded many times. The CDR3 spells CASSSIPNSYGYTF. The CDR3 nucleotides are TGTGCCAGCTCATCTATCCCTAACAGCTATGGCTACACCTTC. V is TRBV18 and J is TRBJ1-2, with D unclear. The CDR3 contains 14 residues. V lost 5 bases and J lost 4, with 14 bases in between. Germline CDR1 KGHSH, CDR2 LQKENI.

At least ten counts were recorded for this clonotype. This chain links TRBV7-3 with TRBJ2-1, with D perhaps assigned TRBD1 or TRBD2 (5 bases each). Germline loops: CDR1 SGHTA, CDR2 FQGTGA. V was clipped by 3 bases and J by 8 bases, with 11 bases between them. The CDR3 consists of 13 residues. CDR3 residues: CASSFSRDDEQFF. The CDR3 DNA reads as TGTGCCAGCAGCTTTAGCCGGGACGATGAGCAGTTCTTC.

This chain uses TRBV9 with TRBJ2-2, with 8 bases identical to TRBD2. This CDR3 comprises 14 residues. Germline CDR1 is SGDLS and CDR2 is YYNGEE. V shed 7 bases and J 4 bases; nucleotides not matched to a gene: 6. CDR3 DNA: TGTGCCAGCGCGGGAGGTCCGGGCACCGGGGAGCTGTTTTTT. This gives the protein CASAGGPGTGELFF.

This clonotype was observed a handful of times. This chain links TRBV4-1 with TRBJ1-5; D gene ambiguous. Looked up from germline, CDR1 is MGHRA and CDR2 is YSYEKL. Trimming removed 0 bases from V and 2 bases from J, with 14 bases in between. The CDR3 length is 17 residues. The CDR3 DNA reads TGCGCCAGCAGCCAAGAGGCCCTTGGTAGGGGCAATCAGCCCCAGCATTTT. It yields the protein CASSQEALGRGNQPQHF.

The V call is TRBV7-9, the J call TRBJ2-7; TRBD1 aligns across 7 bases. Germline lookup yields CDR1 SEHNR and CDR2 FQNEAQ (reference sequence). Germline trimming cut 4 bases from V and 6 bases from J; bases unmatched to any gene: 9. CDR3 length: 14 residues. The CDR3 spells CASSWGTDVAEQYF. The CDR3 DNA follows: TGTGCCAGCAGCTGGGGGACAGACGTTGCCGAGCAGTACTTC.

This clonotype showed up just a few times. V usage is TRBV9 and J usage is TRBJ2-1; TRBD2 aligns across 12 bases. With V trimmed by 1 base and J by 10 bases, 0 bases remained unmatched. CDR1 is SGDLS and CDR2 is YYNGEE in the germline V gene. CDR3 length: 13 amino acids. The CDR3 DNA follows: TGTGCCAGCAGCGTAACTAGCGGGAGGGAGCAGTTCTTC. This sequence encodes CASSVTSGREQFF.

This chain uses TRBV11-2 with TRBJ2-5; TRBD1 or TRBD2 may be the D gene (5 bases each). Germline loops: CDR1 SGHAT, CDR2 FQNNGV. CDR3 size: 19 residues. Trimming took off 5 bases at V and 0 bases at J, with 25 bases between the two ends. CDR3 protein: CASSPGGQGGGLYQETQYF. The CDR3, as DNA: TGTGCCAGCAGCCCCGGTGGGCAGGGTGGGGGATTATACCAAGAGACCCAGTACTTC.

Many counts were recorded for this clonotype. The gene calls are TRBV7-2 and TRBJ2-3; no definite D call. This CDR3 region has 16 residues. Germline loops: CDR1 SGHTA, CDR2 FQGNSA. V was cut by 5 bases and J by 0 bases, with 15 bases left in between. This CDR3 reads CASSRPMVPSTDTQYF. The CDR3 DNA is TGTGCCAGCAGCCGCCCGATGGTCCCTAGCACAGATACGCAGTATTTT.

The chain links TRBV6-5 to TRBJ1-1; 7 positions agree with TRBD1. Germline V gene sequence: CDR1 MNHEY, CDR2 SVGAGI. The CDR3 has 13 residues. Trimming at V came to 4 bases and at J to 11 bases, leaving 10 bases not matched to a gene. CDR3 in amino acids: CASSFDRARGAFF. DNA of the CDR3: TGTGCCAGCAGTTTCGACAGGGCTAGAGGGGCTTTCTTT.

This clonotype has more than one count but fewer than ten. The rearrangement links TRBV7-9 to TRBJ2-5; D is perhaps TRBD2 (7 bases). Germline CDR1 SEHNR, CDR2 FQNEAQ (reference sequence). This CDR3 is built from 16 residues. The V and J ends lost 5 bases and 4 bases respectively, with 20 bases between them. The CDR3 region is CASSPLGRGPAETQYF. In nucleotides, the CDR3 is TGTGCCAGCAGCCCTCTTGGGCGGGGGCCCGCAGAGACCCAGTACTTC.

This clonotype has a handful of counts. This chain uses TRBV12-3 or TRBV12-4 with TRBJ2-2; a weak D match, TRBD1 (6 bases). V lost 5 bases to trimming and J lost 7 bases, with 17 bases between them. The CDR3 is 15 residues long. CDR3 coding DNA: TGTGCCAGCAGTCTACACAGGGTTAAGGGCGGGGAGCTGTTTTTT. Its translation is CASSLHRVKGGELFF.

This clonotype was detected only a few times. This rearrangement joins TRBV29-1 to TRBJ1-4, with a tentative D call TRBD1 (5 bases). The germline gives CDR1 SQVTM, CDR2 ANQGSEA. Trimming pared 4 bases from V and 4 bases from J, leaving 10 bases between. The CDR3 is made up of 13 amino acids. The CDR3 DNA reads TGCAGCGTTGGGGCAGGGTTTAATGAAAAACTGTTTTTT. It is translated as CSVGAGFNEKLFF.

This clonotype was observed a few times. J is TRBJ1-2 and V is TRBV7-2, with D possibly matching TRBD1 (5 bases). CDR3 length: 12 residues. Germline CDR1 and CDR2: SGHTA and FQGNSA. The ends were cut back, 3 bases at V and 12 bases at J, with 14 bases in the middle. CDR3 sequence (DNA): TGTGCCAGCAGCTTTTATCACCCGACAGACACCTTC. It translates to CASSFYHPTDTF.

This clonotype was picked up a small number of times. CDR3 loop: CASSPQSGSQPQHF. For the CDR3, the DNA is TGCGCCAGCAGCCCCCAGAGCGGTAGCCAGCCCCAGCATTTT. This rearrangement joins TRBV5-1 to TRBJ1-5; the D is unclear. The V end was cut by 4 bases, the J end by 7 bases, with 15 bases between. Germline V lookup: CDR1 SGHRS, CDR2 YFSETQ. This CDR3 comprises 14 residues.

The chain is built from TRBV12-3 or TRBV12-4 and TRBJ1-5, with D unresolved. The CDR3 loop spans 14 amino acids. The germline V and J ends were trimmed by 3 bases and 9 bases, with 15 bases remaining between them. CDR3 region: CASSLDAEFRPQHF. The CDR3 DNA reads TGTGCCAGCAGTTTGGATGCCGAGTTCCGGCCCCAGCATTTT.

Only a few counts were recorded for this clonotype. The V and J genes are TRBV5-1 and TRBJ2-1, with a possible D match to TRBD2 (5 bases). V was shortened by 4 bases and J by 7 bases, with 12 bases between the two germline ends. Looked up from germline, CDR1 is SGHRS and CDR2 is YFSETQ. The CDR3 is 13 residues long. In nucleotides, the CDR3 is TGCGCCAGCAGCCCATTTCTAGCAAATGAGCAGTTCTTC. Translated: CASSPFLANEQFF.

This clonotype was seen only a few times. The chain has TRBV7-3 and TRBJ1-1; D ambiguous. The germline gives CDR1 SGHTA, CDR2 FQGTGA. The CDR3 spans 13 residues. Trimming pared 3 bases from V and 1 base from J, leaving 6 bases between. CDR3 sequence: CASSLLPNTEAFF. As DNA, the CDR3 is TGTGCCAGCAGCTTGCTCCCGAACACTGAAGCTTTCTTT.

This clonotype was seen once. This rearrangement joins TRBV21-1 to TRBJ2-7; no DNA check was done on the table's D call, TRBD2. TRBV21-1 has pseudogene status. The CDR3 runs to 15 residues. CDR3 sequence: CASSKVRPSSYEQYF. In nucleotides, the CDR3 is TGTGCCAGCAGCAAAGTTAGGCCCAGCTCCTACGAGCAGTACTTC.

The CDR3 reads CASSQWPAEQYF. The CDR3 DNA sequence: TGTGCCAGCAGCCAATGGCCCGCCGAGCAGTACTTC. V and J are TRBV3-1 and TRBJ2-7; D is unclear. This CDR3 is 12 amino acids long. Trimming removed 2 bases at V and 6 bases at J, with 8 bases between. CDR1 LGHDT and CDR2 YNNKEL come from the germline V gene (reference sequence).